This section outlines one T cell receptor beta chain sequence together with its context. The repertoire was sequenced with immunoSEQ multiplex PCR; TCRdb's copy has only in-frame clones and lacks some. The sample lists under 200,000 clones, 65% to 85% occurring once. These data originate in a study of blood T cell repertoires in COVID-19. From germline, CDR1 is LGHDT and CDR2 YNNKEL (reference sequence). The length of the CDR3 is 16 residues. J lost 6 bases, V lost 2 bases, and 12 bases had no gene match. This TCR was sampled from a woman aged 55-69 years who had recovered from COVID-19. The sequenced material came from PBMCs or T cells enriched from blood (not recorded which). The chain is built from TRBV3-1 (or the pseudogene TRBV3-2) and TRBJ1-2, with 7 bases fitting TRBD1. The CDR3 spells CASSQSVGLGTDGYTF. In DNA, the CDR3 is TGTGCCAGCAGCCAAAGCGTGGGTTTAGGGACAGATGGCTACACCTTC.